This passage covers 11 T cell receptor beta chains from one sample sequenced in a study (dated by TCRdb to 2014 to 2015). Cells that were CD4+CD25+CD127-/low were isolated as Tregs. The library was generated by 5' RACE. The data were produced on an Illumina MiSeq. TCRdb reran the public reads through fastp at Q25 and MiXCR, keeping productive beta chains. Rows with one shared CDR3 protein collapse into an entry with the most common genes and DNA. This sample comprises 9,500 to 15,000 distinct CDR3 sequences, roughly half of them detected only once. Around 11% of the sample lies in the top ten. The source material was tumor-infiltrating Tregs sorted from the breast tumor. These receptors were obtained from a female donor with breast cancer.

This chain connects TRBV12-3 or TRBV12-4 to TRBJ2-5; 8 positions agree with TRBD2. V dropped 5 bases and J dropped 7; count of bases not matched to a gene: 9. This CDR3 is built from 14 residues. The DNA of the CDR3 is TGTGCCAGCAGTCCCTCCGGTCGGGAGGGGACCCAGTACTTC. It codes for CASSPSGREGTQYF.

This clonotype has just a few counts. The rearrangement joins TRBV4-3 to TRBJ1-1; no reliable D call. This CDR3 spans 15 amino acids. The V gene's germline CDR1 is LGHNA and CDR2 YSLEER. With 0 bases removed from V and 5 bases from J, the gap between germline ends came to 13 bases. The CDR3 is CASSQDFGGGTEAFF. CDR3 DNA: TGCGCCAGCAGCCAAGATTTCGGCGGAGGAACTGAAGCTTTCTTT.

This clonotype occurred a few times. The chain couples TRBV2 to TRBJ1-4; D unresolved. Germline lookup yields CDR1 SNHLY and CDR2 FYNNEI. V lost 5 bases, J lost 5 bases, and 9 bases lay in between. The CDR3 runs 13 residues. The CDR3, as DNA: TGTGCCAGCAGTCAAGGACTGAATGAAAAACTGTTTTTT. Protein product: CASSQGLNEKLFF.

The gene calls are TRBV20-1 and TRBJ2-1, with 13 nucleotides matching TRBD2. CDR3 length: 14 residues. Trimming took 4 bases from V and 8 from J; bases not matched to a gene: 5. Per the germline V gene, CDR1 is DFQATT and CDR2 is SNEGSKA (reference sequence). CDR3 in amino acids: CSANTSGRAHEQFF. CDR3 DNA: TGCAGTGCTAACACTAGCGGGAGGGCCCATGAGCAGTTCTTC.

The chain recombines TRBV9 with TRBJ2-5, with D unclear. CDR1 is SGDLS, CDR2 YYNGEE, per germline. This CDR3 is 14 amino acids long. The V end lost 0 bases, the J end lost 5 bases, and 11 bases lay between the germline ends. CDR3 sequence (DNA): TGTGCCAGCAGCGTAGCGAACAAAGAGGAGACCCAGTACTTC. This sequence encodes CASSVANKEETQYF. The full variable domain, completed using reference TRBV9 and TRBJ2-5, is DSGVTQTPKHLITATGQRVTLRCSPRSGDLSVYWYQQSLDQGLQFLIQYYNGEERAKGNILERFSAQQFPDLHSELNLSSLELGDSALYFCASSVANKEETQYFGPGTRLLVL.

The gene calls are TRBV5-1 and TRBJ1-1, with a tentative D call TRBD1 (5 bases). V lost 7 bases and J 7 bases, leaving 17 bases between the germline ends. CDR3 length: 13 amino acids. Germline V gene lookup returns CDR1 SGHRS and CDR2 YFSETQ. CDR3 residues: CASAGDAENEAFF. The CDR3 DNA is TGCGCCAGCGCCGGGGACGCTGAAAATGAAGCTTTCTTT.

This clonotype was recorded a few times. The rearrangement links TRBV20-1 to TRBJ1-2; 10 bases are a match to TRBD1. The CDR3 consists of 16 residues. J gave up 4 bases and V 6 bases, and 14 bases lay outside the gene matches. CDR1 DFQATT and CDR2 SNEGSKA come from the germline V gene (reference sequence). As DNA, the CDR3 is TGCAGTGCCACTGACGACAGGGGGCATCACCTCTATGGCTACACCTTC. Translated, it gives CSATDDRGHHLYGYTF.

The chain couples TRBV12-3 or TRBV12-4 to TRBJ2-3, with unresolved D. The V end was cut by 4 bases, the J end by 0 bases, with 14 bases between. CDR3 length equals 16 residues. The CDR3 protein is CASSSYTAVSTDTQYF. The DNA of the CDR3 is TGTGCCAGCAGTTCGTATACGGCGGTGAGCACAGATACGCAGTATTTT.

This sequence joins TRBV5-1 and TRBJ1-3; maybe TRBD1 (5 bases). Trimming cost V 4 bases and J 0 bases, with 23 bases left between them. The CDR3 has 19 amino acids. Germline V gene lookup returns CDR1 SGHRS and CDR2 YFSETQ. The chain's CDR3 is CASSHASGVGANSGNTIYF. DNA for the CDR3: TGCGCCAGCAGCCACGCGTCCGGGGTAGGGGCAAACTCTGGAAACACCATATATTTT.

The chain is built from TRBV5-1 and TRBJ1-1; a weak D match, TRBD1 (6 bases). V dropped 3 bases and J dropped 3 bases, with 18 bases sitting between them. Germline lookup yields CDR1 SGHRS and CDR2 YFSETQ. This CDR3 has 16 amino acids. The CDR3 region has the DNA TGCGCCAGCAGCTGGGCCTTGATTAAGGGGGACACTGAAGCTTTCTTT. Its protein is CASSWALIKGDTEAFF.

The V and J genes are TRBV6-2 or TRBV6-3 and TRBJ2-7; D unclear. This CDR3 comprises 14 residues. The germline V gene encodes CDR1 MNHEY and CDR2 SVGEGT. V was shortened by 5 bases and J by 6 bases, with 17 bases between the two germline ends. This CDR3 reads CASSDADGKTEQYV. The CDR3 nucleotides read TGTGCCAGCAGTGACGCGGACGGCAAAACCGAGCAGTACGTC.